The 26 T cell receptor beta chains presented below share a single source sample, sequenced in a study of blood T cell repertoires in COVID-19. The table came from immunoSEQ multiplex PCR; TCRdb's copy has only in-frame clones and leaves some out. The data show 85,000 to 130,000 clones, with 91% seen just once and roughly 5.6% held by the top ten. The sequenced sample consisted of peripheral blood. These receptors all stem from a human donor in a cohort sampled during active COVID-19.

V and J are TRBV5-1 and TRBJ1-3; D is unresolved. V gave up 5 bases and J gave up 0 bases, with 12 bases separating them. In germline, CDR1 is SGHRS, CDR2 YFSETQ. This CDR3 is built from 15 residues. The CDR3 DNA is TGCGCCAGCAGTCTAGCCATTTCCTCTGGAAACACCATATATTTT. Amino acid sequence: CASSLAISSGNTIYF.

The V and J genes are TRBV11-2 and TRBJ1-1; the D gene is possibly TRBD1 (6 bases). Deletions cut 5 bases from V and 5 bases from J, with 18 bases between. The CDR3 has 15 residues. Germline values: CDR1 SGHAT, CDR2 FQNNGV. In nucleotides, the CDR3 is TGTGCCAGCAGCCCAATAACAGGGCTAGGGACTGAAGCTTTCTTT. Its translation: CASSPITGLGTEAFF.

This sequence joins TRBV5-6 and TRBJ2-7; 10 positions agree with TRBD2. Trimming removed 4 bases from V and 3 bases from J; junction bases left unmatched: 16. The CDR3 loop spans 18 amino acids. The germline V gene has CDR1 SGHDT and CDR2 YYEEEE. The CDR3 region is CASSPGVYGLADRYEQYF. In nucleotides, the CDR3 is TGTGCCAGCAGCCCCGGGGTTTACGGACTAGCGGACCGCTACGAGCAGTACTTC.

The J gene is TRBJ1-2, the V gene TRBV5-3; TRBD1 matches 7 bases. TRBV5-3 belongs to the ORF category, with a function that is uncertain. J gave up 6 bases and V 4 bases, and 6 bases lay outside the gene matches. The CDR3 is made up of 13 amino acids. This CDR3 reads CARSRRGRDGYTF. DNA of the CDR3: TGTGCCAGAAGCCGGAGGGGGCGAGATGGCTACACCTTC.

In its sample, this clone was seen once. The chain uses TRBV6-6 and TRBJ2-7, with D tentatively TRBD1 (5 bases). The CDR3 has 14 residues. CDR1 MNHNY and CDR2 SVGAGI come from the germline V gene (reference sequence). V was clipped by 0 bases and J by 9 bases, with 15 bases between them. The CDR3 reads CASSYSSGSHGQYF. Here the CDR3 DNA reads TGTGCCAGCAGTTACTCGTCAGGGTCTCACGGGCAGTACTTC.

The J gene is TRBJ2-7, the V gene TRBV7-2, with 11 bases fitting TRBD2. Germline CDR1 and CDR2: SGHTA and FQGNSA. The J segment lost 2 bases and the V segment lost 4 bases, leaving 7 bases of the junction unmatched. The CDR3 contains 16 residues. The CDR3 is CASSSRGTSGAYEQYF. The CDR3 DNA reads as TGTGCCAGCAGCTCCCGGGGGACTAGCGGAGCCTACGAGCAGTACTTC.

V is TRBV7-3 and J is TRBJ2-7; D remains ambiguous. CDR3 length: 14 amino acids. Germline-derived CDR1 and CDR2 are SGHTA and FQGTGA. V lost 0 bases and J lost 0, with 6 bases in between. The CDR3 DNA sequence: TGTGCCAGCAGCTTAACAGTCGGCTCCTACGAGCAGTACTTC. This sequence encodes CASSLTVGSYEQYF.

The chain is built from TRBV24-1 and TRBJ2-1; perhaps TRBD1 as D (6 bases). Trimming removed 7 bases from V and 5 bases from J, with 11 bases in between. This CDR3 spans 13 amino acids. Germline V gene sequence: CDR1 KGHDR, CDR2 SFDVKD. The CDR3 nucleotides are TGTGCCACCAGACAGGGATCCCACAATGAGCAGTTCTTC. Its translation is CATRQGSHNEQFF.

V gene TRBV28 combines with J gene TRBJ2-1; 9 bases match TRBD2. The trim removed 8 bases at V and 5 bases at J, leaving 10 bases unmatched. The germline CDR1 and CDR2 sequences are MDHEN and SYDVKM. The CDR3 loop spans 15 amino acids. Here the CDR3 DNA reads TGTGCCAGCGTTATGATGGCGGGGGGGAACAATGAGCAGTTCTTC. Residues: CASVMMAGGNNEQFF.

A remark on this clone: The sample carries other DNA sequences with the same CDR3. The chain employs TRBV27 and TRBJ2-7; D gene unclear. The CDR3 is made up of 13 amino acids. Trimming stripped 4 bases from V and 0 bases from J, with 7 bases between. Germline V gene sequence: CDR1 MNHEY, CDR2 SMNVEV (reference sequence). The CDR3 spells CASSWRSSYEQYF. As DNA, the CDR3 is TGTGCCAGCAGTTGGCGGAGCTCCTACGAGCAGTACTTC.

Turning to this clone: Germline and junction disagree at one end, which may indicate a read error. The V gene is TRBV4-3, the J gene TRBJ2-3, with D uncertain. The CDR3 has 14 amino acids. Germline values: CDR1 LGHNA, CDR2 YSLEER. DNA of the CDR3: TGCGCCAGCAGTCAAGCGTGGGCAACAGATACGCAGTATTTT. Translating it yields CASSQAWATDTQYF.

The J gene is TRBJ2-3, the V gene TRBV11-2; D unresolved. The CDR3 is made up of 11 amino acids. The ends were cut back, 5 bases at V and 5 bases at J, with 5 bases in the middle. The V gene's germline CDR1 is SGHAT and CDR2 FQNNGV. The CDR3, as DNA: TGTGCCAGCAGCATATTAGATACGCAGTATTTT. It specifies CASSILDTQYF.

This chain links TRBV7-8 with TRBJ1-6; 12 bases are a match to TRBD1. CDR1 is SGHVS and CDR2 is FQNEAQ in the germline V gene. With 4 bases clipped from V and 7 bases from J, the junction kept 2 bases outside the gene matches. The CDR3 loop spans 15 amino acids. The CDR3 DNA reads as TGTGCCAGCAGCTCGGGGACAGGGGGCAATTCACCCCTCCACTTT. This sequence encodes CASSSGTGGNSPLHF. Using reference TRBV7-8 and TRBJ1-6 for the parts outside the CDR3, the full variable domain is GAGVSQSPRYKVAKRGQDVALRCDPISGHVSLFWYQQALGQGPEFLTYFQNEAQLDKSGLPSDRFFAERPEGSVSTLKIQRTQQEDSAVYLCASSSGTGGNSPLHFGNGTRLTVT.

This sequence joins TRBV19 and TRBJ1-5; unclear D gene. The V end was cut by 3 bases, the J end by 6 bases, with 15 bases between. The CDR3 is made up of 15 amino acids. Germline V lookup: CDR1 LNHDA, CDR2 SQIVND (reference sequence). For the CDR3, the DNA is TGTGCCAGTAGTATCGGCGGCACCGCGGGTCAGCCCCAGCATTTT. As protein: CASSIGGTAGQPQHF.

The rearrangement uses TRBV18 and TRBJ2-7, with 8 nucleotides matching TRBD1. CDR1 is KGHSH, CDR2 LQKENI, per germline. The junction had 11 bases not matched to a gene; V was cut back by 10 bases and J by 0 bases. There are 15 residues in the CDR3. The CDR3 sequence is CANHVPDRDSYEQYF. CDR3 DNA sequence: TGTGCCAACCACGTCCCGGACAGGGACTCCTACGAGCAGTACTTC.

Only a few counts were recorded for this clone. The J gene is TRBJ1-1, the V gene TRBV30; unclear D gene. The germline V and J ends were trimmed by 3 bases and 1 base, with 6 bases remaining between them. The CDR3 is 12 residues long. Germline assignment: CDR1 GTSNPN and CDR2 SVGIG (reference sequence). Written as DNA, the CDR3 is TGTGCCTGGAGGACGGGGAACACTGAAGCTTTCTTT. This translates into CAWRTGNTEAFF.

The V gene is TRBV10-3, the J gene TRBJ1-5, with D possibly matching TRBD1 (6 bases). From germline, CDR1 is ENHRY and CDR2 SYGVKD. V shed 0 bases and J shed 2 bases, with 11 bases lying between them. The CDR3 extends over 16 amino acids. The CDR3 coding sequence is TGTGCCATCAGTGAGTCTGCAGGGGACGGCAATCAGCCCCAGCATTTT. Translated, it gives CAISESAGDGNQPQHF.

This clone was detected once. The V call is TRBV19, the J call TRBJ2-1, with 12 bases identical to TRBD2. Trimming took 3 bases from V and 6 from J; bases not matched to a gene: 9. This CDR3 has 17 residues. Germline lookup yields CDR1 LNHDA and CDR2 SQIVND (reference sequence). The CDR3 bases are TGTGCCAGTAGTATTCTAGCGGGGGGGCTCATAGCCAATGAGCAGTTCTTC. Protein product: CASSILAGGLIANEQFF.

The CDR3 protein is CASSLNSHPSGANVLTF. Written as DNA, the CDR3 is TGCGCCAGCAGCCTCAATTCACATCCCTCTGGGGCCAACGTCCTGACTTTC. The genes are TRBV5-1 and TRBJ2-6; D gene unclear. There are 17 residues in the CDR3. Germline assignment: CDR1 SGHRS and CDR2 YFSETQ. Trimming left V 4 bases short and J 0 bases short, with 14 bases between.

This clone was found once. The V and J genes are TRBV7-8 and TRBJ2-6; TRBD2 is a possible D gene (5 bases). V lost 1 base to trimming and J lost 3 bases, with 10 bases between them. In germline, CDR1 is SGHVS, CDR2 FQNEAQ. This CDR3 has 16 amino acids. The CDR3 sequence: CASSLVREIGANVLTF. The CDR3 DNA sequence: TGTGCCAGCAGCTTAGTTCGGGAAATTGGGGCCAACGTCCTGACTTTC.

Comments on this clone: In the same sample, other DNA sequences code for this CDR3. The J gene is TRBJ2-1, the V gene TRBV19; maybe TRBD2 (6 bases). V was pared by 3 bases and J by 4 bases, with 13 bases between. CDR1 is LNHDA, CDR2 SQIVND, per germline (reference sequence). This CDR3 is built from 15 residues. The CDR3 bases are TGTGCCAGTAGTATCGGAGGGGTGGGGTACAATGAGCAGTTCTTC. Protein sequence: CASSIGGVGYNEQFF.

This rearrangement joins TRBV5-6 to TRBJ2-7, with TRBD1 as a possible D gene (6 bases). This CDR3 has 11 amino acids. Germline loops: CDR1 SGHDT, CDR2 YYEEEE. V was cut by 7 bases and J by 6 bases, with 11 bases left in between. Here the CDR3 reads CASATGSEQYF. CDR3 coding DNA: TGTGCCAGCGCGACAGGAAGCGAGCAGTACTTC. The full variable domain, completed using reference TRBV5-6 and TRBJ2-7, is DAGVTQSPTHLIKTRGQQVTLRCSPKSGHDTVSWYQQALGQGPQFIFQYYEEEERQRGNFPDRFSGHQFPNYSSELNVNALLLGDSALYLCASATGSEQYFGPGTRLTVT.

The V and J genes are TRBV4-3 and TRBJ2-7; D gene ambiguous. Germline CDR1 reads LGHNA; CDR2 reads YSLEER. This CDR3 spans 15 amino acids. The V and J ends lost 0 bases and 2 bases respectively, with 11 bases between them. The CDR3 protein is CASSQDILLTYEQYF. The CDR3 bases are TGCGCCAGCAGCCAAGATATCCTTCTAACCTACGAGCAGTACTTC.

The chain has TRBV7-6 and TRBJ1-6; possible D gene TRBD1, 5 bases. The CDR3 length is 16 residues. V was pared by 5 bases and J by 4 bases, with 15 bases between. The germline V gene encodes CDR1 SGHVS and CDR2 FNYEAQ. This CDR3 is CASSRQGMLYNSPLHF. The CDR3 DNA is TGTGCCAGCAGCCGCCAGGGAATGCTGTATAATTCACCCCTCCACTTT.

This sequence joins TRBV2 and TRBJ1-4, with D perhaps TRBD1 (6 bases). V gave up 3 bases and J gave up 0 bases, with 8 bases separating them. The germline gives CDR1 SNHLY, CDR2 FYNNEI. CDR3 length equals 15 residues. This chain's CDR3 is CASSEYRATNEKLFF. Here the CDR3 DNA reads TGTGCCAGCAGTGAGTACAGGGCAACTAATGAAAAACTGTTTTTT.

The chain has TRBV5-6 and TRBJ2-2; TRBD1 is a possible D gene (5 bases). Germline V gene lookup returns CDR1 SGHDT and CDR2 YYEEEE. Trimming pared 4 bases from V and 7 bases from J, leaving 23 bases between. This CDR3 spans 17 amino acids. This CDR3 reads CASSLLGQGLGGGELFF. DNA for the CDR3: TGTGCCAGCAGCCTCCTAGGGCAGGGTTTAGGTGGCGGGGAGCTGTTTTTT.